Below, one TCR beta chain is given with its context. Its antigen is unidentified. Autoimmune disease history or systemic immunosuppression disqualified patients. The sample belongs to a study of OX40 agonist ivuxolimab in advanced cancers. Overall study: Dose-escalation patients suffered from hepatocellular carcinoma, melanoma, renal cell or head and neck cancer.

Unmatched junction bases numbered 10, after V lost 8 bases and J lost 2 bases. This CDR3 spans 15 amino acids. Per germline, CDR1 SNHLY and CDR2 FYNNEI. The study, taken as a whole, reports: CD4+ and CD8+ T cells in blood underwent clonal expansion by week 6 at 0.1 to 3.0 mg/kg.

Profiled with immunoSEQ multiplex PCR; TCRdb holds only in-frame clones, not every one. The repertoire holds tens of thousands of clones, roughly nine tenths seen once, with approximately 1.1% in the top ten. The sequenced sample was CD4+ or CD8+ T cells sorted from blood, obtained in a trial of the OX40 agonist ivuxolimab. The TCR sequence derives from an adult with an advanced solid tumor such as melanoma, head and neck, liver or kidney cancer. The chain joins TRBV2 to TRBJ2-5; 8 bases fit TRBD2. This CDR3 is CASGGRGGRQETQYF. CDR3 sequence (DNA): TGTGCCAGCGGGGGCCGGGGGGGGAGGCAAGAGACCCAGTACTTC.